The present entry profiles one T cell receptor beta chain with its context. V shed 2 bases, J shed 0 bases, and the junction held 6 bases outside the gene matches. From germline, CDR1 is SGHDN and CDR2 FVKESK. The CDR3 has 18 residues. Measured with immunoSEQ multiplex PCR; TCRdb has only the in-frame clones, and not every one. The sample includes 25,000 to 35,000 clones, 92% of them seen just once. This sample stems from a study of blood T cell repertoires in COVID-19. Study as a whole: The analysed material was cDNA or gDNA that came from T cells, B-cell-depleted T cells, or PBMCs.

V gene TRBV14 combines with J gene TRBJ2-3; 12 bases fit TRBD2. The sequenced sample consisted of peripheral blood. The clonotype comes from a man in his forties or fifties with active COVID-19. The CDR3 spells CASSQRTSGDPSTDTQYF. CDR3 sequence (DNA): TGTGCCAGCAGCCAACGGACTAGCGGGGACCCTAGCACAGATACGCAGTATTTT.